This T cell receptor beta chain comes out of a study of T cells in Graves' hyperthyroidism and ophthalmopathy (dated by TCRdb to about 2019). Some background on the complete study: Peripheral blood was collected at initial diagnosis, before any treatment. TCR V-J signatures able to tell the groups apart were searched for in a discovery cohort of approximately 95 patients, of whom 43 had Graves' ophthalmopathy and about 60 had stable Graves' hyperthyroidism. An independent validation cohort of under 20 hyperthyroidism patients and 17 patients who later progressed to ophthalmopathy tested prospective prediction of ophthalmopathy. The 75 to 100 discovery patients were divided at random into training and test sets in a 7:3 ratio. Thyroid tissue and blood T-cell repertoires from six or seven Graves' hyperthyroidism patients were also compared in the study. After sampling, hyperthyroidism patients received methimazole starting at 30 mg daily, and ophthalmopathy patients received high-dose intravenous methylprednisolone. According to the paper, TCR Vbeta CDR3 sequencing was carried out on 135 peripheral blood samples, which came from fewer than 50 ophthalmopathy, around 75 hyperthyroidism and about 17 progressor patients. Broader findings and caveats from the paper: Most expanded thyroid clonotypes (frequency above 0.001) were also found in blood, which suggests that blood repertoires may mirror thyroid immune responses. No statistical method was used to set the sample size in advance, and investigators knew the group allocation. In validation, progression to ophthalmopathy was predicted by the model with around 70% sensitivity and nearly 75% specificity, a median of around 5.9 months before onset. In cross-validation, a model built on a 13 V-J signature told ophthalmopathy apart from stable hyperthyroidism with 85% to 90% sensitivity and about 81% specificity, and in testing the same model reached 80%/75%.

The TCR beta CDR3 regions were amplified from the RNA transcripts. For the first round of RT-PCR on the TCR CDR3, the HTBI primer set was used together with the Qiagen OneStep RT-PCR kit. Libraries were constructed in a second round of multiplex PCR, after which size selection and purification were performed. Libraries were sequenced paired-end with 100 bp reads on an Illumina HiSeq2000. Concerning the study's data processing: Raw data were processed with SOAPnuke, discarding reads with adapters, uncalled bases, mean Phred below 15, or no exact constant-primer or identifier match. COPE v1.2.5 was used to merge the high-quality paired reads, and each unique nucleotide sequence was defined as a clonotype. MiTCR v1.1 was used to align clonotypes to the IMGT TRBV, TRBD and TRBJ reference segments. Only V-J combinations with frequency above 0.0001, covering 99% to 99.2% of repertoires, were analysed. A TCS score was defined as the ratio of F50 (clonal expansion) to E x V (chaos), with BLOSUM62-based TCRdist applied between CDR3 peptides within each V-J. Welch's t-statistics and random forest reduced some 510 V-J features to 10 to 15, which were used in a naive Bayes classifier (R e1071). TCRdb ran its own pipeline on the public reads, namely fastp trimming at Q25 and MiXCR clone calling, and kept in-frame beta chains. Identical CDR3 protein sequences are pooled into one entry, listed with their most common genes and DNA. TCRdb assigned the V and J calls; the authors' analysis was not used. A total of roughly 660,000 distinct CDR3 sequences appear in this sample, approximately 15% of them only once. Clones ranked in the top ten supply around 15% of the sample.

The germline V gene (reference sequence) supplies CDR1 SEHNR and CDR2 FQNEAQ. The CDR3 sequence holds 15 residues, the cysteine and phenylalanine included. Only the CDR3 part of the read is kept: 45 bases, read in frame from the first base. Trimming at the junction amounts to 4 bases on V and 1 base on J, and the germline ends lie 10 bases apart. Stable Graves' hyperthyroidism was defined as the absence of progression to ophthalmopathy over 18 months of follow-up. Hyperthyroidism patients were newly diagnosed, with disease duration under 2 months, and aged 18 to 65 years. The study excluded patients with uncontrolled infections, other autoimmune diseases, pregnancy or lactation. Clinical symptoms, serum thyroxine and TRAb, thyroid ultrasound, and orbital computed tomography formed the basis for the diagnoses. PBMCs were separated from under 11 ml of fresh peripheral blood using Ficoll-Paque density gradient centrifugation. Trizol reagent was used to extract total RNA, and RNA quality was then checked on an Agilent 2100 Bioanalyzer.

On this clonotype: Its binding antigen is unknown. It has no much larger one-base neighbor in the sample; base qualities were not kept.

Here the chain combines TRBV7-9 and TRBJ2-2, with no reliable assignment of the D segment. The specimen sequenced was blood. The clonotype comes from a man aged 45-60 years with Graves' hyperthyroidism. In nucleotides, the sequence is TGTGCCAGCAGCTCCCCGCAGAGGAACACCGGGGAGCTGTTTTTT. Its protein product is CASSSPQRNTGELFF.